The TCR beta chain described here comes from a study of T cell responses to AZD1222 COVID-19 vaccine. The CDR3 is 15 residues long. Germline assignment: CDR1 SGHNT and CDR2 YYREEE (reference sequence). J lost 7 bases, V lost 0 bases, and 9 bases had no gene match. The method was immunoSEQ multiplex PCR; TCRdb's version includes in-frame clones alone and lacks a portion of them. The sample comprises 70,000 to 95,000 clones, under 95% of which are singletons, and 4.2% rests with the top ten. Sequenced material: peripheral blood, taken on day 0 of AZD1222 vaccination. This sequence was found in an adult in good health. The chain carries TRBV5-4 and TRBJ1-2; 7 bases align to TRBD1. The CDR3 loop reads CASSLEPRQGRGYTF. CDR3 nucleotide sequence: TGTGCCAGCAGCTTGGAACCCCGACAGGGACGTGGCTACACCTTC. The full variable domain, its missing parts supplied by reference TRBV5-4 and TRBJ1-2, is ETGVTQSPTHLIKTRGQQVTLRCSSQSGHNTVSWYQQALGQGPQFIFQYYREEENGRGNFPPRFSGLQFPNYSSELNVNALELDDSALYLCASSLEPRQGRGYTFGSGTRLTVV.